This entry features one T cell receptor beta chain sequence. This record comes from a study of OX40 agonist ivuxolimab in advanced cancers. Study at large: Partial responses were achieved by three patients: one hepatocellular carcinoma, two cutaneous melanoma.

Method: immunoSEQ multiplex PCR; TCRdb's copy keeps in-frame clones and lacks some. The repertoire holds some 41,000 clones, with 85% to 90% as singletons. V trimming: 7 bases; J trimming: 4 bases; junction bases outside the gene matches: 8. Germline V gives CDR1 LNHDA, CDR2 SQIVND (reference sequence). This CDR3 spans 15 amino acids. V is TRBV19 and J is TRBJ2-7, with 12 positions matching TRBD1. This TCR came from an adult with an advanced solid tumor such as melanoma, head and neck, liver or kidney cancer. The sequencing used CD4+ or CD8+ T cells sorted from blood, collected in a trial of the OX40 agonist ivuxolimab. Here the CDR3 DNA reads TGTGCCAGTACCGCGTCGGGACAGGGGGCTTACGAGCAGTACTTC. Its protein product is CASTASGQGAYEQYF.